The 25 T cell receptor beta chains presented below share a single source sample, sequenced in a study of early T cells in non-severe SARS-CoV-2 infection. TCRdb used MiXCR to reprocess the 5' RACE reads, holding one entry per CDR3 protein. This table holds some 41,000 distinct CDR3 sequences, roughly 6% found once. Input material: whole blood. The receptor source for this set is an adult who was a healthcare worker with PCR-confirmed SARS-CoV-2 infection or an uninfected control (not recorded which).

This clonotype was detected a few times. This chain uses TRBV5-1 with TRBJ2-2, with 14 bases that match TRBD2. This CDR3 is built from 16 residues. Per the germline V gene, CDR1 is SGHRS and CDR2 is YFSETQ. Unmatched junction bases numbered 5, after V lost 4 bases and J lost 6 bases. CDR3 nucleotide sequence: TGCGCCAGCAGCCTAGGGACTAGCGGGGGACCCGGGGAGCTGTTTTTT. This gives the protein CASSLGTSGGPGELFF.

The gene calls are TRBV4-3 and TRBJ1-4, with D possibly being TRBD1 (5 bases). Trimming stripped 0 bases from V and 6 bases from J, with 11 bases between. The germline CDR1 and CDR2 sequences are LGHNA and YSLEER. The CDR3 extends over 15 amino acids. The CDR3, as DNA: TGCGCCAGCAGCCAAGACGTAGGAGGGGATGAAAAACTGTTTTTT. This translates into CASSQDVGGDEKLFF.

This clonotype has ten or more counts. V and J are TRBV11-2 and TRBJ2-1; D is unclear. V dropped 10 bases and J dropped 3 bases, with 7 bases sitting between them. The CDR3 runs 11 residues. Per the germline V gene, CDR1 is SGHAT and CDR2 is FQNNGV. CDR3 DNA: TGTGCCACCTCGGACTACAATGAGCAGTTCTTC. Protein: CATSDYNEQFF.

Ten or more counts support this clonotype. The gene calls are TRBV6-1 and TRBJ1-2; D possibly corresponds to TRBD1 (6 bases). Germline V gives CDR1 MNHNS, CDR2 SASEGT. The V gene lost 4 bases and the J gene lost 5 bases, with 11 bases spanning the gap. The CDR3 covers 13 residues. CDR3: CASSATGMYGYTF. CDR3 nucleotide sequence: TGTGCCAGCAGTGCCACAGGGATGTATGGCTACACCTTC.

Ten or more counts support this clonotype. The chain has TRBV7-9 and TRBJ2-4; D is possibly TRBD1 (6 bases). CDR3 length equals 15 residues. CDR1 is SEHNR, CDR2 FQNEAQ, per germline (reference sequence). V lost 0 bases, J lost 0 bases, and 6 bases lay in between. The CDR3 DNA reads as TGTGCCAGCAGCTTAGCACAGGGAGCCAAAAACATTCAGTACTTC. Residues: CASSLAQGAKNIQYF.

The sample holds many counts of this clonotype. CDR3 nucleotides: TGTGCCAGCAGCTCAACCGGGACAGCCTACGAGCAGTACTTC. Amino acid sequence: CASSSTGTAYEQYF. The rearrangement uses TRBV7-6 and TRBJ2-7; 7 nucleotides agree with TRBD1. J was trimmed by 2 bases and V by 4 bases; bases with no gene match: 5. CDR3 length: 14 residues. CDR1 and CDR2 (germline): SGHVS, FNYEAQ.

This clonotype was counted ten times or more. V and J are TRBV20-1 and TRBJ2-1, with D unclear. Trimming removed 3 bases from V and 0 bases from J, with 12 bases in between. The germline V gene encodes CDR1 DFQATT and CDR2 SNEGSKA (reference sequence). The CDR3 is 15 residues long. CDR3 sequence reads: CSARHRLSSYNEQFF. In nucleotides, the CDR3 is TGCAGTGCTAGGCATAGACTTAGCTCCTACAATGAGCAGTTCTTC.

In its sample, this clonotype was seen many times. The chain has TRBV12-3 or TRBV12-4 and TRBJ1-5; tentatively, D is TRBD1 (5 bases). Trimming shortened V by 1 base and J by 4 bases, and 8 bases separated the two germline ends. CDR3 size: 14 residues. Written as DNA, the CDR3 is TGTGCCAGCAGTTTAGGGGGGTGGAATCAGCCCCAGCATTTT. It yields the protein CASSLGGWNQPQHF.

CDR3 sequence (DNA): TGTGCCAGCAGCTTAATGGCAGGAAACACTGAAGCTTTCTTT. Translated, it gives CASSLMAGNTEAFF. The chain combines TRBV7-8 with TRBJ1-1; D call uncertain. Germline lookup yields CDR1 SGHVS and CDR2 FQNEAQ. The CDR3 spans 14 residues. Deletions cut 2 bases from V and 2 bases from J, with 9 bases between.

This clonotype was seen ten or more times. This sequence joins TRBV11-1 and TRBJ2-1; 8 nucleotides match TRBD2. CDR1 is SGHAT, CDR2 FQDESV, per germline (reference sequence). Trimming removed 5 bases from V and 4 bases from J; junction bases left unmatched: 4. The CDR3 extends over 14 amino acids. CDR3 sequence: CASSAGLVYNEQFF. In DNA, the CDR3 is TGTGCCAGCAGCGCGGGACTAGTTTACAATGAGCAGTTCTTC.

This clonotype was seen many times. The V call is TRBV6-5, the J call TRBJ1-5; tentative D call: TRBD1 (5 bases). Germline lookup yields CDR1 MNHEY and CDR2 SVGAGI. Trimming took 7 bases from V and 1 from J, leaving 14 bases between them. The CDR3 is 15 amino acids. The CDR3 nucleotides read TGTGCCAGCAAATTATCGACAGACAGCAATCAGCCCCAGCATTTT. Its translation: CASKLSTDSNQPQHF.

A few counts support this clonotype. The chain employs TRBV28 and TRBJ2-1; D is unclear. V was pared by 6 bases and J by 12 bases, with 15 bases between. The CDR3 runs to 12 residues. Germline assignment: CDR1 MDHEN and CDR2 SYDVKM. The CDR3 region has the DNA TGTGCCAGCAGCCTCCTTGACCGCGGGCAGTTCTTC. Translating gives CASSLLDRGQFF.

The J gene is TRBJ2-5, the V gene TRBV11-3; D is unresolved. The germline V gene encodes CDR1 SGHNT and CDR2 YENEEA. The CDR3 covers 14 residues. V lost 1 base, J lost 3 bases, and 9 bases lay in between. The CDR3 here is CASSLGSQKETQYF. The CDR3 nucleotides read TGTGCCAGCAGCTTAGGAAGCCAGAAAGAGACCCAGTACTTC.

In this sample, this clonotype turned up a few times. This chain joins TRBV24-1 and TRBJ2-5, with a weak D call TRBD2 (5 bases). CDR3 size: 13 residues. The ends were cut back, 7 bases at V and 5 bases at J, with 13 bases in the middle. Germline loops: CDR1 KGHDR, CDR2 SFDVKD. The CDR3, as DNA: TGTGCCACCAGAGAGGGCGCGCGGGAGACCCAGTACTTC. It codes for CATREGARETQYF.

This clonotype was found many times. This chain uses TRBV3-1 with TRBJ2-1; TRBD2 agrees at 14 bases. The CDR3 covers 19 residues. Germline V gives CDR1 LGHDT, CDR2 YNNKEL (reference sequence). V shed 4 bases, J shed 1 base, and the junction held 9 bases outside the gene matches. CDR3 bases: TGTGCCAGCAGCCGTCCCGGGACTAGCGGGAGAGGGTCCTACAATGAGCAGTTCTTC. Protein product: CASSRPGTSGRGSYNEQFF.

This clonotype was picked up many times. The chain uses TRBV29-1 and TRBJ2-1; TRBD2 aligns across 7 bases. The CDR3 is 14 amino acids. J gave up 4 bases and V 4 bases, and 7 bases lay outside the gene matches. The germline CDR1 and CDR2 sequences are SQVTM and ANQGSEA. The CDR3 protein is CSVAGGSGYNEQFF. CDR3 DNA sequence: TGCAGCGTTGCGGGCGGGAGCGGATACAATGAGCAGTTCTTC.

The table lists this clonotype with many counts. V is TRBV3-1 and J is TRBJ2-5; D gene unclear. The CDR3 loop spans 12 amino acids. The germline V gene encodes CDR1 LGHDT and CDR2 YNNKEL (reference sequence). V was cut by 0 bases and J by 2 bases, with 1 base left in between. The CDR3 coding sequence is TGTGCCAGCAGCCAAGATCAAGAGACCCAGTACTTC. Its protein product is CASSQDQETQYF.

At least ten counts were recorded for this clonotype. V and J are TRBV18 and TRBJ2-2; D is perhaps TRBD2 (6 bases). The CDR3 spans 15 residues. The V end was cut by 4 bases, the J end by 5 bases, with 14 bases between. CDR1 KGHSH and CDR2 LQKENI come from the germline V gene. The CDR3 sequence is CASSRRDGETGELFF. The DNA for the CDR3 is TGTGCCAGCTCACGGAGGGACGGGGAAACCGGGGAGCTGTTTTTT.

There are many counts of this clonotype. This chain joins TRBV27 and TRBJ1-1; D is undetermined. The germline V gene has CDR1 MNHEY and CDR2 SMNVEV (reference sequence). Trimming removed 1 base from V and 2 bases from J, with 5 bases in between. CDR3 length: 13 amino acids. CDR3 protein: CASSLFFNTEAFF. CDR3 nucleotide sequence: TGTGCCAGCAGTTTATTTTTTAACACTGAAGCTTTCTTT.

A few counts support this clonotype. The J gene is TRBJ2-3, the V gene TRBV9, with a weak D call TRBD2 (7 bases). V shed 4 bases and J shed 0 bases, with 12 bases lying between them. The V gene's germline CDR1 is SGDLS and CDR2 YYNGEE. The CDR3 has 15 amino acids. CDR3 residues: CASSSRGPSTDTQYF. DNA for the CDR3: TGTGCCAGCAGCTCGCGGGGGCCCAGCACAGATACGCAGTATTTT.

Ten or more counts support this clonotype. V and J are TRBV12-3 or TRBV12-4 and TRBJ1-4; D is ambiguous. The CDR3 spans 16 residues. Trimming cost V 6 bases and J 1 base, with 15 bases left between them. CDR3 sequence: CASSSATDGTNEKLFF. CDR3 DNA: TGTGCCAGCAGCTCGGCCACGGACGGAACTAATGAAAAACTGTTTTTT.

This clonotype has a count of ten or more. The V and J genes are TRBV7-3 and TRBJ2-2; the D gene is possibly TRBD2 (7 bases). The CDR3 is 17 amino acids. Germline CDR1 reads SGHTA; CDR2 reads FQGTGA. Trimming left V 5 bases short and J 6 bases short, with 22 bases between. The CDR3 DNA reads TGTGCCAGCAGCCATCGCCCCACGCGGGGGCTGGCCGGGGAGCTGTTTTTT. Translation: CASSHRPTRGLAGELFF.

The V call is TRBV5-6, the J call TRBJ2-1; D may be TRBD2 (5 bases). The CDR3 consists of 14 residues. Germline-derived CDR1 and CDR2 are SGHDT and YYEEEE. Trimming took 0 bases from V and 7 from J, leaving 11 bases between them. In DNA form, the CDR3 reads TGTGCCAGCAGCTTGGTAGGAGGCAGGAATGAGCAGTTCTTC. Its protein product is CASSLVGGRNEQFF.

The table lists this clonotype with many counts. The rearrangement uses TRBV12-3 or TRBV12-4 and TRBJ2-5, with TRBD1 as a possible D gene (6 bases). The CDR3 has 15 residues. Trimming shortened V by 6 bases and J by 7 bases, and 21 bases separated the two germline ends. The CDR3 DNA is TGTGCCAGCAGCCACTCAGGGGCAGGGCCGAGGACCCAGTACTTC. The encoded protein is CASSHSGAGPRTQYF.

This sequence joins TRBV7-9 and TRBJ1-5; D not certain. CDR1 and CDR2 from the germline V gene are SEHNR and FQNEAQ (reference sequence). CDR3 size: 14 residues. Trimming cost V 1 base and J 1 base, with 5 bases left between them. Here the CDR3 DNA reads TGTGCCAGCAGCTTAGAGGACAGCAATCAGCCCCAGCATTTT. Residues: CASSLEDSNQPQHF.